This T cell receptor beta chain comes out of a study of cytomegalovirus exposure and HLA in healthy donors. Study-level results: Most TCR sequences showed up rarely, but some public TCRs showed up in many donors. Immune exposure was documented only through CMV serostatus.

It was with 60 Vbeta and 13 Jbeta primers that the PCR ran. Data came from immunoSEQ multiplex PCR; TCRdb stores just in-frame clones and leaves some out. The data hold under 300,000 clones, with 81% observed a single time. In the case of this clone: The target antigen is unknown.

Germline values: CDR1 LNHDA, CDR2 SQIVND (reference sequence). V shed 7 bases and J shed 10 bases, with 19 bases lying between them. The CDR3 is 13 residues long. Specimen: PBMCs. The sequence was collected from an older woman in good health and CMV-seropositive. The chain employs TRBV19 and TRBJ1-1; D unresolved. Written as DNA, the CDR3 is TGTGCCAGTATCAGGTATTTGTCGGAAGGAGCTTTCTTT. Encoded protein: CASIRYLSEGAFF.